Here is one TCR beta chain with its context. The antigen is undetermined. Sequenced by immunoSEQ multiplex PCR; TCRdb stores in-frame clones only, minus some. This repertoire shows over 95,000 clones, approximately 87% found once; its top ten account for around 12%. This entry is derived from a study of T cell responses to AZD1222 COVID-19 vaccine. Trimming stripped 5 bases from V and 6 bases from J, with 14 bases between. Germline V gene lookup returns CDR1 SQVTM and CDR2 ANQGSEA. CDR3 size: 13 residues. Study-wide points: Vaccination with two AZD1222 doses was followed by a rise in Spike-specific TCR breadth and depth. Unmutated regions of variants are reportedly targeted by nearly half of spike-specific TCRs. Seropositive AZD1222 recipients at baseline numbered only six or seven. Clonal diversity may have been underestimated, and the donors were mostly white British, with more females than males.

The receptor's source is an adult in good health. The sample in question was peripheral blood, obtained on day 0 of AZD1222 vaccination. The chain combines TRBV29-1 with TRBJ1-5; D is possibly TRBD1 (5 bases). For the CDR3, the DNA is TGCAGCGTTAGAGGGGACTTTTCTCAGCCCCAGCATTTT. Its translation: CSVRGDFSQPQHF.